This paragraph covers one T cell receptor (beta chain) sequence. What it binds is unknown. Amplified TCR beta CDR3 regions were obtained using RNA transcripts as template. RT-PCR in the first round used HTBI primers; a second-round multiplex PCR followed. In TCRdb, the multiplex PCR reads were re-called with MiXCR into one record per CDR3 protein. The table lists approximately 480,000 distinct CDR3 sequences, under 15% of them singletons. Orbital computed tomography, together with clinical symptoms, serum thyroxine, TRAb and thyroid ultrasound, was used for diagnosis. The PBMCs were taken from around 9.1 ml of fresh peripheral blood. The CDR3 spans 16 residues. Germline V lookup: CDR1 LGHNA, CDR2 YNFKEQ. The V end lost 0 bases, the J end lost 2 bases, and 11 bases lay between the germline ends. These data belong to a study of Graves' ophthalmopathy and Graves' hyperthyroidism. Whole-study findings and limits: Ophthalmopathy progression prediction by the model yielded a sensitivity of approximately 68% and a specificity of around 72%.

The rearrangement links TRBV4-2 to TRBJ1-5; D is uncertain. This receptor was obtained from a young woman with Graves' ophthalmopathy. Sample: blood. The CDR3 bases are TGTGCCAGCAGCCAAGATCTTAAGGGTCGCAATCAGCCCCAGCATTTT. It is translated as CASSQDLKGRNQPQHF.